This TCR beta chain is drawn from a study of monozygotic twins with inflammatory bowel disease (dated by TCRdb to the late 2010s). Background for the entire study: The full study comprised some 30 monozygotic twin pairs: nine German pairs (four IBD-concordant, five IBD-discordant) and 19 IBD-discordant Danish pairs. The search for disease-associated traits relied mainly on comparing IBD patients with their genetically identical healthy co-twins within discordant pairs. Each individual had, on average, about 151 000 unique TCRalpha sequences and 181 000 unique TCRbeta sequences available for analysis.

Libraries were made using 5' RACE. Each TCR library was prepared from 3,000 to 4,500 ng of total RNA. For each sample, cDNA synthesis was carried out in eight separate reactions using SMARTScribe reverse transcriptase. During cDNA synthesis, template switching was used to introduce unique molecular identifiers that contained a 6-nucleotide sample barcode. Two nested PCRs of about 17 and 10 cycles amplified the TCRalpha and TCRbeta cDNA, and bead purification followed each PCR. Before amplification, cDNA was treated with uracil DNA-glycosylase and purified using the QIAquick PCR purification kit. In the second PCR, Illumina TruSeq-compatible adapters and sample-specific barcodes were added. TapeStation and Qubit were used to check library quality and concentration, and 5 ng of each library went into the pool. Sequencing of the pooled libraries was done on an Illumina HiSeq2500 single-index Rapid Run using custom sequencing primers and 2 x 100 bp reads. In the paper's pipeline: MiGEC version 1.2.6 was used for UMI-based consensus assembly to correct PCR and sequencing errors. MiXCR version 2.1.1 was used for V(D)J alignment, clonotype assembly and CDR3 extraction. To normalise gene usage, clonotype sharing and MAIT/NKT TCR abundance, the top 1000, 10 000 and 20 000 clonotypes in each sample were analysed. Diversity was computed as the inverse Simpson index with the vegan R package after downsampling to 27 000 UMIs. Paired Mann-Whitney U tests were applied to discordant twin pairs, with Benjamini-Hochberg correction for multiple testing. The reads, reprocessed by TCRdb, yield one row per CDR3 protein sequence and no DNA. TCRdb's processing, not the authors', yielded these V and J calls. Per the sample table, the count is around 370,000 distinct CDR3 sequences. Roughly 2.6% of the sample lies in the top ten.

Findings and caveats that apply to the study as a whole: Because patients received different immunosuppressive treatments, the repertoires may have picked up extra background noise and variability between individuals. Different T cell subtypes could not be distinguished in the analysis. Repertoire similarity did not differ between concordant and discordant twins, which could be due to limited statistical power. Measured by the inverse Simpson index, TCRbeta repertoire diversity was lower in IBD patients than in their healthy co-twins. No single strong signal or clonotype linked to IBD turned up in the results, so the idea that one exists was not supported. Compared with healthy twins, IBD patients had fewer clonotypes in common with other individuals, a difference most pronounced in patients showing signs of disease activity.

Including the terminal cysteine and phenylalanine, the CDR3 comprises 12 residues. Only the protein sequence is given. CDR1 is given as MNHEY and CDR2 as SVGEGT, both from the germline V gene. As for this clonotype: No antigen is known for it.

A roughly 2.7 ml peripheral blood sample was drawn into PAXgene tubes per donor and stored at -80°C. Without any T cell sorting, total RNA was extracted from whole blood using the PAXgene blood miRNA kit on an automated QIAcube. Deep TCRalpha and TCRbeta repertoire profiling with unique molecular barcoding was performed on peripheral blood of monozygotic twin pairs concordant or discordant for inflammatory bowel disease. For every twin pair, smoking habits were documented, and each individual was categorised as a current, former or never smoker. Source material: blood. This receptor was taken from a human donor with ulcerative colitis or Crohn's disease, or a healthy co-twin of an affected twin (not recorded which). The chain is made from TRBV6-2 or TRBV6-3 and TRBJ2-7. The CDR3 amino acid sequence is: CASTDSSYEQYF.